The rows below give T cell receptor beta chains drawn from one sample of a study of regulatory T cells in long-lasting Graves disease. TCRdb re-derived calls from the multiplex PCR reads in MiXCR, one entry per CDR3 protein. The table shows hundreds of thousands of distinct CDR3 sequences, with 15% to 20% occurring only once. These data also featured in a second study, about T cells in Graves' hyperthyroidism and ophthalmopathy.

Material: peripheral blood mononuclear cells (PBMCs), obtained at new diagnosis, from a patient treated with antithyroid drugs. The receptors here all came from a woman younger than 45 with Graves disease. CDR3s leave out the opening cysteine and the closing phenylalanine or tryptophan.

TRBV7-2 ASSFTSGGNQPQH
TRBV6-2/TRBV6-3 ASSYSTDSSYEQY
TRBV25-1 APQGMSHARERERIQNKETQY
TRBV7-9 ASSPGTGYLHEQY
TRBV20-1 SARDSTNYGYT
TRBV6-1 ASSPGQVGYEQY
TRBV7-2 ASSSWRSGTRAGEQY
TRBV6-2/TRBV6-3 ASSYPGTSGFNEQF
TRBV12-3/TRBV12-4 ASSPFGRDGRMNTEAF
TRBV24-1 ATSSGALETQY
TRBV28 ASSSSGNQPQH
TRBV27 ASSTRGALHWYEQY
TRBV5-5 ASSPDTAGGQETQY
TRBV5-1 ASSARQGGEQY
TRBV19 ASSRAGADYEQY
TRBV12-3/TRBV12-4 ASSFPRLAGGRGENFYNEQF